Below, one T cell receptor beta chain is given with its context. Clones were sequenced by immunoSEQ multiplex PCR, and TCRdb holds only the in-frame ones, with some missing. The sample has about 160,000 clones; 82% are singletons. Donors were grouped by their self-reported clinical history. This entry belongs to a study of blood T cell repertoires in COVID-19. In germline, CDR1 is SEHNR, CDR2 FQNEAQ (reference sequence). With 4 bases removed from V and 8 bases from J, the gap between germline ends came to 8 bases. This CDR3 is built from 12 residues. Sequencing was performed on PBMCs or T cells enriched from blood (not recorded which). The clonotype originates from a man in his 60s who had recovered from COVID-19. V and J are TRBV7-9 and TRBJ1-4; TRBD1 might be the D (5 bases). The CDR3 loop reads CASSSRTEKLFF. CDR3 sequence (DNA): TGTGCCAGCAGCTCTCGGACAGAAAAACTGTTTTTT.